A selection of T cell receptor beta chains follows, all from one sample in a study of cytomegalovirus exposure and HLA in healthy donors. This table comes from immunoSEQ multiplex PCR, and its TCRdb copy is limited to in-frame clones, with some not included. Among some 160,000 clones listed, roughly four fifths were seen once. Input material: PBMCs. All receptors derive from a male donor in good health and CMV-seronegative. The CDR3 runs from the conserved cysteine through the conserved F or W. A D gene is named only where the DNA matches it firmly. Size is omitted from some rows. Given values are once, few, many or a class for expanded clones.

clone_size j_call d_call v_call cdr3_nt cdr3_aa
NA TRBJ2-7 NA TRBV18 TGTGCCAGCTCATCTTTCAGGGACAACCCCTACGAGCAGTACTTC CASSSFRDNPYEQYF
NA TRBJ2-7 TRBD2 TRBV27 TGTGCCAGCAGTCAAGGACTAGCGGGAGCCTACGAGCAGTACTTC CASSQGLAGAYEQYF
once TRBJ2-1 TRBD2 TRBV27 TGTGCCAGCAGTTTTAACCCCCTCCCGGGGGGGCTTTACAATGAGCAGTTCTTC CASSFNPLPGGLYNEQFF
once TRBJ2-2 TRBD2 TRBV30 TGTGCCTGGAGTCTAGCGGGAGTAGGAACCGAGGAGCTGTTTTTT CAWSLAGVGTEELFF
NA TRBJ2-7 TRBD2 TRBV19 TGTGCCAGTAGTATCGGAGCTAGCGGGAGGTACGAGCAGTACTTC CASSIGASGRYEQYF
once TRBJ2-3 TRBD1 TRBV11-2 TGTGCCAGCAGGACGAGGGGGCGGGCCATCACAGATACGCAGTATTTT CASRTRGRAITDTQYF
NA TRBJ1-2 TRBD1 TRBV5-1 TGCGCCAGCAGCTCCACGACAGGGGTCTATGGCTACACCTTC CASSSTTGVYGYTF
NA TRBJ2-1 TRBD1 TRBV5-6 TGTGCCAGCAGCTCGGGGGACAGGTCCTACAATGAGCAGTTCTTC CASSSGDRSYNEQFF
NA TRBJ1-3 TRBD1 TRBV10-1 TGCGCCAGCAGTGACAGGGGGTATTCTGGAAACACCATATATTTT CASSDRGYSGNTIYF
NA TRBJ2-7 TRBD2 TRBV19 TGTGCCAGTACCCTCGGGGGGGGTGACTACGAGCAGTACTTC CASTLGGGDYEQYF
once TRBJ1-5 NA TRBV5-8 TGTGCCAGCAGCTTGGAACCGGGGCAGCCCCAGCATTTT CASSLEPGQPQHF
NA TRBJ1-2 TRBD1 TRBV27 TGTGCCAGCAGTTTTACGGGACAGGCCTATGGCTACACCTTC CASSFTGQAYGYTF
NA TRBJ2-7 NA TRBV5-1 TGCGCCAGCAGCCCCCGGACAGCCTCCTACGAGCAGTACTTC CASSPRTASYEQYF